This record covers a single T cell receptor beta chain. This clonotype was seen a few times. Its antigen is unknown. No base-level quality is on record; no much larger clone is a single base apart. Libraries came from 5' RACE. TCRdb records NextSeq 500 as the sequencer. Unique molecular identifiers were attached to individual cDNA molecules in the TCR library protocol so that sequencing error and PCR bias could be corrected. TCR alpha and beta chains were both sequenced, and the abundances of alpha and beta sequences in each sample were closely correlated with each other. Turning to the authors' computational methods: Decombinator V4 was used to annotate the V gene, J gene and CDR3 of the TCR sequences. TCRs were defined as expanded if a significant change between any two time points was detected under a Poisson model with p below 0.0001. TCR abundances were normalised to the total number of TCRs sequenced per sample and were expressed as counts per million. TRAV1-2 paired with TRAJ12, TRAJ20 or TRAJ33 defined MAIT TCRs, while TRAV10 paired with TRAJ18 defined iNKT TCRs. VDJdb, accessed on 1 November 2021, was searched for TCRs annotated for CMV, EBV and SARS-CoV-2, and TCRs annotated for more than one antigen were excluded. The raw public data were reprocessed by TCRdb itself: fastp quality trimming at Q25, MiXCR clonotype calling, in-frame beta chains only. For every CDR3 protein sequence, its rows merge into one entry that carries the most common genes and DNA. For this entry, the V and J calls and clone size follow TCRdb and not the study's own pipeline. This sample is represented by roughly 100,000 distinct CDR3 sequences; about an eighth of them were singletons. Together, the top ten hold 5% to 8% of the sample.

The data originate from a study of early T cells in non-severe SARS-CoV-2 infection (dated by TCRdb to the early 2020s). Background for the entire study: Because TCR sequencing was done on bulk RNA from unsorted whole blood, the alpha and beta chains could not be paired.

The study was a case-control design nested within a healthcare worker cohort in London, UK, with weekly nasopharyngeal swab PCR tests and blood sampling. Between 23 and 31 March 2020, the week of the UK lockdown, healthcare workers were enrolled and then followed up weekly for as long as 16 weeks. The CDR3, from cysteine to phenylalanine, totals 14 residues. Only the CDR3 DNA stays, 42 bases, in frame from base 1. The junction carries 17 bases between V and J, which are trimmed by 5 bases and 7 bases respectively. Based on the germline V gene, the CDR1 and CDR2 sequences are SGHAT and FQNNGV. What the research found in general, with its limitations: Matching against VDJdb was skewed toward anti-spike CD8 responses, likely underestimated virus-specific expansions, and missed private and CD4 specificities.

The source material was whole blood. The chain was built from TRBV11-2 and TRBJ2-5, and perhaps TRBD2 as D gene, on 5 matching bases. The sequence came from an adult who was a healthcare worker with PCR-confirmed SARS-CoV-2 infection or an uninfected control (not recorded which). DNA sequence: TGTGCCAGCAGCGTAAACAAACCACGGGGGACCCAGTACTTC. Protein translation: CASSVNKPRGTQYF.